This TCR beta chain was identified in a study of shared clonotypes between healthy human individuals. Findings and limits, study-wide: It was observed that roughly 5.5% of naive CD4 clonotypes were shared across a handful of donors. Generation probabilities of non-shared clonotypes were lower (relative to those shared by all four donors).

Naive CD8 cells were CD45RO-negative, positively selected for CCR7, excluding terminally differentiated effector memory CD45RA+ cells. Deep-level assay runs were performed. Each sorted subset replicate got 200 ng genomic DNA, 25,000 to 35,000 genomes. Generated by immunoSEQ multiplex PCR, the TCRdb table keeps only in-frame clones and is missing some. The table has around 2,100,000 clones, just under 95% seen once. With respect to this clone: What it binds is unknown.

Germline lookup yields CDR1 SNHLY and CDR2 FYNNEI. The J segment lost 4 bases and the V segment lost 1 base, leaving 9 bases of the junction unmatched. The CDR3 is 16 residues long. Sequenced sample: naive CD8+ T cells sorted from blood. The source is a man younger than 35 in good health. The chain links TRBV2 to TRBJ2-7; TRBD1 aligns across 8 bases. The CDR3 region has the DNA TGTGCCAGCAGTGAAGGGCCCAACAGGGGGTTATACGAGCAGTACTTC. Residues: CASSEGPNRGLYEQYF.